This T cell receptor (beta chain) stems from a study of Ad26.COV2.S vaccination and SARS-CoV-2 variants. Study in general: Donor had been placed in the Ad26.COV2.S arm of the COV1001 trial.

Generated by immunoSEQ multiplex PCR, the TCRdb table keeps only in-frame clones and is missing some. The repertoire has 300,000 to 400,000 clones, roughly 91% of them found once; the top ten carry more than 3%. Study-wide results and caveats: Quantification of TCR breadth and depth may have yielded underestimates of total T cell responses.

Treatment meaning: approximately 18 received Ad26.COV2.S at low or high dose, single or two shots; 5 received placebo; per-sample allocation not given. Repertoires come from day 63 after the first vaccine or placebo injection. The sample came from a Boston adult aged 18-55 years. The germline V and J ends were trimmed by 0 bases and 9 bases, with 16 bases remaining between them. The CDR3 has 16 residues. The germline gives CDR1 SGHTS, CDR2 YDEGEE. Points on this clone: Its antigen is as yet unknown.

The sequence was collected from a person aged 18-65 years who received the Ad26.COV2.S COVID-19 vaccine or a placebo. The V and J genes are TRBV5-8 and TRBJ1-6, with D possibly TRBD1 on 5 matching bases. Source: peripheral blood, taken in a trial of Ad26.COV2.S vaccine versus placebo. Here the CDR3 reads CASSLAAGRISSPLHF. The CDR3 DNA reads as TGTGCCAGCAGCTTGGCGGCAGGGCGGATAAGTTCACCCCTCCACTTT.